This T cell receptor beta chain derives from a study of blood T cell repertoires in COVID-19. The CDR3 length is 14 residues. V shed 0 bases and J shed 8 bases, with 11 bases lying between them. In germline, CDR1 is SGHDN, CDR2 FVKESK. Authors' methods: It was from reference gene primer amplification that nucleated cell counts were estimated. Generated by immunoSEQ multiplex PCR, the TCRdb table keeps only in-frame clones and is missing some. V and J calls plus clone size are reproduced from that table; the DNA served to infer D and trimming. The table shows 100,000 to 120,000 clones, with 75% to 90% occurring only once.

Sequencing used peripheral blood. The chain recombines TRBV14 with TRBJ2-1; possibly TRBD1 for D (6 bases). The sequence derives from a woman aged 45-65 years with acute or convalescent COVID-19. CDR3 DNA sequence: TGTGCCAGCAGCCAAGAAGACAGGAGCGATGAGCAGTTCTTC. It is translated as CASSQEDRSDEQFF.